These 3 T cell receptor beta chains were sequenced from one sample in a study of blood T cell repertoires in COVID-19. The method was immunoSEQ multiplex PCR; TCRdb's version includes in-frame clones alone and lacks a portion of them. The sample carries some 180,000 clones, roughly 93% recorded once. Sequenced: peripheral blood. These receptors were collected from a man younger than 35 with COVID-19, enrolled during active disease.

The chain employs TRBV7-8 and TRBJ1-1; 8 nucleotides align to TRBD1. This CDR3 contains 12 residues. Per the germline V gene, CDR1 is SGHVS and CDR2 is FQNEAQ. Trimming took 5 bases from V and 10 from J; bases not matched to a gene: 6. CDR3 in amino acids: CASSPTGDRAFF. Written as DNA, the CDR3 is TGTGCCAGCAGCCCGACAGGGGACCGAGCTTTCTTT. Based on the CDR3 plus reference TRBV7-8 and TRBJ1-1, the full variable domain is GAGVSQSPRYKVAKRGQDVALRCDPISGHVSLFWYQQALGQGPEFLTYFQNEAQLDKSGLPSDRFFAERPEGSVSTLKIQRTQQEDSAVYLCASSPTGDRAFFGQGTRLTVV.

The J gene is TRBJ1-6, the V gene TRBV7-3; TRBD1 agrees at 11 bases. The V segment lost 2 bases and the J segment 8 bases; nucleotides outside the gene matches: 5. CDR3 length equals 16 residues. Germline V gives CDR1 SGHTA, CDR2 FQGTGA. CDR3 in amino acids: CASSLLGDRGYSPLHF. CDR3 DNA: TGTGCCAGCAGCTTACTCGGGGACAGGGGGTATTCACCCCTCCACTTT.

This rearrangement joins TRBV4-3 to TRBJ2-2; 7 bases agree with TRBD2. Trimming cost V 5 bases and J 5 bases; bases outside gene matches: 8. Germline V gene lookup returns CDR1 LGHNA and CDR2 YSLEER. The CDR3 is 15 amino acids. The CDR3: CASSSAGVGTGELFF. The CDR3 DNA reads TGCGCCAGCAGCAGTGCGGGAGTTGGGACCGGGGAGCTGTTTTTT.